Sequencing of this TCR beta chain was carried out in a study of T-cell reconstitution after alpha-beta-depleted transplantation in children. The TCRbeta library was prepared with unique molecular identifiers. TCRdb reprocessed the PCR reads with MiXCR, giving one entry per CDR3 protein. The sample has about 610,000 distinct CDR3 sequences, about 10% seen once. CDR3 length: 15 residues. Germline CDR1 is SNHLY and CDR2 is FYNNEI. V lost 4 bases to trimming and J lost 7 bases; unmatched junction nucleotides: 7. The clonotype was recovered from a human donor who donated a stem cell graft to a child with acute myeloid leukemia. V and J are TRBV2 and TRBJ2-5; TRBD2 matches at 12 bases. The sample in question was PBMCs from the stem cell graft donor, obtained from the stem cell graft. CDR3 residues: CASSGTSGTGGTQYF. The CDR3 coding sequence is TGTGCCAGCAGTGGGACTAGCGGGACCGGAGGGACCCAGTACTTC.